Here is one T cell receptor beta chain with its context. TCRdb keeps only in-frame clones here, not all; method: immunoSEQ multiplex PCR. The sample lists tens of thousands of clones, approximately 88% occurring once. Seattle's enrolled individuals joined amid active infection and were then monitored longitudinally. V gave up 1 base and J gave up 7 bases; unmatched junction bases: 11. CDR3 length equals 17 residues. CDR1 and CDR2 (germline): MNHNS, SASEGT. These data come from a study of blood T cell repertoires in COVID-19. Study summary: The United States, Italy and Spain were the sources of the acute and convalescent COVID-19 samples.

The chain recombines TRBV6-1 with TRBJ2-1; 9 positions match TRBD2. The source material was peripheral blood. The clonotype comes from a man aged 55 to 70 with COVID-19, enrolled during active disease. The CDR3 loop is CASSEGSAGGGWNEQFF. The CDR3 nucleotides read TGTGCCAGCAGTGAAGGATCAGCGGGAGGTGGTTGGAATGAGCAGTTCTTC.